This TCR beta chain was retrieved from a study of graft-versus-host responses after intestinal transplantation. Produced via immunoSEQ multiplex PCR; TCRdb's table is partial and in-frame only. Of tens of thousands of clones listed, about nine tenths are singletons. CDR1 is SGHAT and CDR2 is FQDESV in the germline V gene (reference sequence). The CDR3 has 17 amino acids. V gave up 1 base and J gave up 1 base, with 16 bases separating them. In regard to this clone: Its target is not known.

The receptor was isolated from a human donor who received an intestinal transplant. This specimen was unstimulated CD4+ T cells sorted from spleen or lymph node cells, taken before intestinal transplant. This chain joins TRBV11-1 and TRBJ1-1, with D unresolved. CDR3 nucleotides: TGTGCCAGCAGCTTAGGATATAGAGAAGATTCGAACACTGAAGCTTTCTTT. It encodes CASSLGYREDSNTEAFF.